Detailed here is one T cell receptor beta chain. Trimming left V 4 bases short and J 5 bases short, with 18 bases between. Germline CDR1 reads KGHSH; CDR2 reads LQKENI. This CDR3 contains 16 residues. These data come from a study of T cell changes during pregnancy in multiple sclerosis. Repertoires were generated with immunoSEQ multiplex PCR, while TCRdb's copy carries only in-frame clones and drops some. The table has more than 35,000 clones, over 75% seen once. The sequencing here drew on CD4+ T cells from peripheral blood mononuclear cells, taken in the first trimester of pregnancy. V usage is TRBV18 and J usage is TRBJ1-5, with D unclear. The receptor was isolated from a female donor in good health, enrolled as a control in a pregnancy study. CDR3 coding DNA: TGTGCCAGCTCACAAACGCCACGTTCAAGCGATCAGCCCCAGCATTTT. Translated, it gives CASSQTPRSSDQPQHF.